This entry is about one TCR beta chain. This receptor's antigen is unknown. It has no much larger one-base neighbor in the sample; base qualities were not kept. This record comes from a study of blood T cell repertoires in COVID-19 (dated by TCRdb to about 2020). As for the study more broadly: Samples from collaborators originated in the United States, Italy and Spain and spanned both the acute and convalescent phases of COVID-19. The material from the prospective study consisted of cDNA or gDNA derived from T cells, B-cell-depleted T cells, or PBMCs. Deeply sampled blood TCRbeta repertoires from subjects exposed to, actively infected with, or recovered from COVID-19 were included in the dataset. The repertoires were made available in a free public database intended to serve as a resource for research on the immune response to SARS-CoV-2. Samples were obtained from the ongoing ImmuneRACE study (first 160 participants) and from about 1,300 subjects provided by 6 global collaborators. The sample metadata nearly always contained a de-identified subject ID, COVID-19 status, age in years and sex. Where HLA class I and class II types were available, the types were taken from metadata supplied by the sample provider, not from assay-based typing. General conclusions and limits of the study: Clinical and demographic metadata were provided uncurated, with the amount varying by source and participant.

TCRbeta CDR3 regions were amplified from genomic DNA by means of the immunoSEQ Assay, a bias-controlled multiplex PCR. As for how the authors treated the data: Within the assay, amplification of reference gene primers was used to estimate how many nucleated cells each sample contained. To quantify the absolute abundance of each unique TCRbeta CDR3 rearrangement, sequence reads were collapsed and filtered. For each sample, productive Simpson clonality was calculated by taking the square root of Simpson's diversity index across productive rearrangements. In its TCRdb copy, this immuneACCESS table keeps in-frame sequences only and misses some clones. Where compared with another copy, unresolved V genes explain less than half of these, and the others have no known cause. V, J and clone size are those of that table, while D and trimming were read from the DNA. This sample lists 100,000 to 130,000 clones; about three quarters were detected once. The ten largest clonotypes hold more than 4% of the sample.

Whole blood was collected in K2EDTA tubes by collaborating institutions according to the institutions' own protocols. Collaborator samples were shipped for TCRbeta analysis as frozen whole blood, isolated PBMCs, or DNA extracted from either sample type. Counted from cysteine to phenylalanine, this CDR3 has 17 amino acids. Of the read, only the CDR3 DNA is kept; its 51 bases are in frame from base 1. V trim: 4 bases; J trim: 3 bases; unmatched bases: 10. Reading the germline V gene gives CDR1 SGHRS and CDR2 YFSETQ. This receptor was obtained from a man between 65 and 85 years old with acute or convalescent COVID-19. The sample taken for sequencing was peripheral blood. The chain is made from TRBV5-1 and TRBJ1-4, with 9 bases in between that match TRBD1. CDR3 region: CASSRTPGQGSNEKLFF. At the DNA level, the sequence is TGCGCCAGCAGCCGTACCCCGGGACAGGGATCTAATGAAAAACTGTTTTTT.